These 24 T cell receptor beta chains were all obtained from the same sample, sequenced in a study of identical twins' blood T cells. MiXCR was run by TCRdb on the 5' RACE reads, yielding one entry per CDR3 protein. The data hold hundreds of thousands of distinct CDR3 sequences, with 25% to 35% observed a single time. Sequencing was performed on PBMCs. These receptors originate from a woman aged 18 to 55 in good health.

This clonotype was counted between two and nine times. The genes are TRBV2 and TRBJ1-1, with D unclear. Germline V gene sequence: CDR1 SNHLY, CDR2 FYNNEI. This CDR3 comprises 13 residues. The V gene lost 8 bases and the J gene lost 0 bases, with 10 bases spanning the gap. CDR3 coding DNA: TGTGCCAGCGGGTCAGAATTGAACACTGAAGCTTTCTTT. Amino acid sequence: CASGSELNTEAFF.

The chain uses TRBV20-1 and TRBJ2-1; tentatively, D is TRBD2 (5 bases). CDR1 DFQATT and CDR2 SNEGSKA come from the germline V gene (reference sequence). Deletions cut 4 bases from V and 8 bases from J, with 12 bases between. CDR3 length equals 12 residues. The CDR3 is CSATRGSDEQFF. DNA of the CDR3: TGCAGTGCTACCAGAGGGAGCGATGAGCAGTTCTTC.

J is TRBJ2-1 and V is TRBV7-8; the D is unclear. The length of the CDR3 is 14 residues. V was cut by 2 bases and J by 12 bases, with 17 bases left in between. Germline values: CDR1 SGHVS, CDR2 FQNEAQ. This chain's CDR3 is CASSLSLDQSSQFF. In nucleotides, the CDR3 is TGTGCCAGCAGCTTATCCCTCGACCAAAGCTCGCAGTTCTTC.

Note on this clonotype: A clone one base away is much larger, so this may be a read error. The chain recombines TRBV5-1 with TRBJ2-1, with 12 bases aligning to TRBD2. CDR1 is SGHRS, CDR2 YFSETQ, per germline. CDR3 length: 15 amino acids. As DNA, the CDR3 is TGCGTCAGCAGCCCGGGACTAGCGGGCTACAATGAGCAGTTCTTC. Protein product: CVSSPGLAGYNEQFF. Full variable domain (remainder filled in from reference TRBV5-1 and TRBJ2-1): KAGVTQTPRYLIKTRGQQVTLSCSPISGHRSVSWYQQTPGQGLQFLFEYFSETQRNKGNFPGRFSGRQFSNSRSEMNVSTLELGDSALYLCVSSPGLAGYNEQFFGPGTRLTVL.

This clonotype was detected only a few times. The chain recombines TRBV5-5 with TRBJ2-1; TRBD2 matches at 13 bases. J lost 8 bases, V lost 4 bases, and 9 bases had no gene match. The CDR3 is made up of 16 amino acids. CDR1 and CDR2 (germline): SGHKS, YYEKEE (reference sequence). DNA for the CDR3: TGTGCCAGCAGCATAGGACTAGCGGGAGCCTTGGATGAGCAGTTCTTC. This codes for CASSIGLAGALDEQFF. Combining the CDR3 with reference TRBV5-5 and TRBJ2-1 gives the whole variable domain DAGVTQSPTHLIKTRGQQVTLRCSPISGHKSVSWYQQVLGQGPQFIFQYYEKEERGRGNFPDRFSARQFPNYSSELNVNALLLGDSALYLCASSIGLAGALDEQFFGPGTRLTVL.

The gene calls are TRBV29-1 and TRBJ2-2; D gene ambiguous. Germline CDR1 reads SQVTM; CDR2 reads ANQGSEA. Deletions cut 3 bases from V and 4 bases from J, with 9 bases between. This CDR3 spans 13 amino acids. This CDR3 is CSVEGWVTGELFF. For the CDR3, the DNA is TGCAGCGTTGAGGGATGGGTCACCGGGGAGCTGTTTTTT.

The genes are TRBV6-1 and TRBJ2-2; TRBD2 aligns across 10 bases. CDR3 size: 14 residues. Germline V gene sequence: CDR1 MNHNS, CDR2 SASEGT. V gave up 7 bases and J gave up 4 bases; unmatched junction bases: 3. Written as DNA, the CDR3 is TGTGCCAGCAAACTAGCGGGACCCACCGGGGAGCTGTTTTTT. Its protein is CASKLAGPTGELFF.

V is TRBV4-3 and J is TRBJ2-1, with D tentatively TRBD2 (6 bases). In germline, CDR1 is LGHNA, CDR2 YSLEER. This CDR3 comprises 17 residues. V was trimmed by 5 bases and J by 6 bases, leaving 23 bases between them. The CDR3 nucleotides are TGCGCCAGCAGCTCTACACCCAGACTAGGCCCGAGCAATGAGCAGTTCTTC. It specifies CASSSTPRLGPSNEQFF.

The chain links TRBV9 to TRBJ1-6, with TRBD1 matching over 8 bases. V gave up 0 bases and J gave up 7 bases; unmatched junction bases: 6. The CDR3 sequence is 16 residues long. CDR1 is SGDLS and CDR2 is YYNGEE in the germline V gene. The CDR3 DNA reads as TGTGCCAGCAGCGTAGGGCAGGGGGCGGTGAATTCACCCCTCCACTTT. The encoded protein is CASSVGQGAVNSPLHF.

A remark on this clonotype: A much larger clone lies a single base off, so this may be a read error. V is TRBV19 and J is TRBJ1-1; D remains unclear. Germline CDR1 LNHDA, CDR2 SQIVND (reference sequence). The CDR3 runs 13 residues. The CDR3 DNA sequence: TGTGCCGGTAGTTTTGGAGGGCACACTGAAGCTTTCTTT. This encodes CAGSFGGHTEAFF.

This clonotype was detected only a few times. This chain uses TRBV29-1 with TRBJ2-5; TRBD2 matches at 9 bases. CDR3 length equals 16 residues. Germline trimming cut 3 bases from V and 2 bases from J; bases unmatched to any gene: 10. Per the germline V gene, CDR1 is SQVTM and CDR2 is ANQGSEA. The CDR3 spells CSVDGLAGVEQETQYF. The CDR3, as DNA: TGCAGCGTTGACGGATTAGCGGGAGTGGAGCAAGAGACCCAGTACTTC.

With regard to this clonotype: As the CDR3 is not closed by the conserved phenylalanine or tryptophan, this likely results from a read error. This chain connects TRBV7-2 to TRBJ1-1; D remains unclear. Germline CDR1 SGHTA, CDR2 FQGNSA. V lost 1 base and J 6 bases, leaving 9 bases between the germline ends. CDR3 size: 13 residues. CDR3 sequence (DNA): TGTGCCAGCAGCTTAGACAGCTTTGCTGAAGCTTTCATT. Residues: CASSLDSFAEAFI.

The genes are TRBV20-1 and TRBJ2-4, with D perhaps being TRBD1 or TRBD2 (6 bases each). Trimming pared 2 bases from V and 0 bases from J, leaving 11 bases between. Germline loops: CDR1 DFQATT, CDR2 SNEGSKA (reference sequence). The CDR3 extends over 15 amino acids. The CDR3 sequence: CSARTGGVAKNIQYF. CDR3 nucleotides: TGCAGTGCTAGAACCGGGGGCGTAGCCAAAAACATTCAGTACTTC.

The chain links TRBV29-1 to TRBJ2-7; possible D gene TRBD1, 5 bases. The CDR3 extends over 14 amino acids. The V gene lost 3 bases and the J gene lost 2 bases, with 14 bases spanning the gap. Per germline, CDR1 SQVTM and CDR2 ANQGSEA. CDR3 sequence (DNA): TGCAGCGTTGACTCTACAGGTTACCCCTACGAGCAGTACTTC. Its translation: CSVDSTGYPYEQYF.

As for this clonotype: Since no conserved phenylalanine or tryptophan closes the CDR3, a read error is the likely cause. The chain is built from TRBV2 and TRBJ1-6; D is perhaps TRBD1 (6 bases). Germline V gene sequence: CDR1 SNHLY, CDR2 FYNNEI. Trimming removed 5 bases from V and 8 bases from J, with 16 bases in between. This CDR3 comprises 15 residues. The DNA of the CDR3 is TGTGCCAGCAGTACACAGGGAGCCCGTGATTCACCCCTCCACCTT. Protein product: CASSTQGARDSPLHL.

This chain links TRBV20-1 with TRBJ1-1; no reliable D call. CDR3 length equals 14 residues. Trimming left V 5 bases short and J 0 bases short, with 13 bases between. CDR1 DFQATT and CDR2 SNEGSKA come from the germline V gene (reference sequence). CDR3 sequence (DNA): TGCAGTGCTTTTACACGTAGAGTGAACACTGAAGCTTTCTTT. Translated: CSAFTRRVNTEAFF.

This clonotype was recorded at least ten times. V is TRBV20-1 and J is TRBJ2-3; weak D call: TRBD1 (6 bases). Germline assignment: CDR1 DFQATT and CDR2 SNEGSKA (reference sequence). V was clipped by 6 bases and J by 2 bases, with 15 bases between them. This CDR3 is built from 14 residues. The CDR3 spells CSAAGQSSTDTQYF. CDR3 coding DNA: TGCAGTGCGGCAGGACAGTCCTCCACAGATACGCAGTATTTT.

This clonotype appeared a few times. The rearrangement links TRBV7-2 to TRBJ1-1, with D perhaps TRBD1 (5 bases). The CDR3 has 12 residues. V was shortened by 5 bases and J by 7 bases, with 11 bases between the two germline ends. Germline lookup yields CDR1 SGHTA and CDR2 FQGNSA. CDR3 sequence reads: CASSQPGDEAFF. DNA of the CDR3: TGTGCCAGCAGCCAGCCGGGGGATGAAGCTTTCTTT. The full variable domain, with the rest looked up from reference TRBV7-2 and TRBJ1-1, is GAGVSQSPSNKVTEKGKDVELRCDPISGHTALYWYRQSLGQGLEFLIYFQGNSAPDKSGLPSDRFSAERTGGSVSTLTIQRTQQEDSAVYLCASSQPGDEAFFGQGTRLTVV.

The rearrangement links TRBV6-5 to TRBJ2-3, with 7 bases fitting TRBD2. The V gene end was trimmed by 5 bases and the J gene end by 2 bases; junction bases not matched to a gene: 13. The germline V gene has CDR1 MNHEY and CDR2 SVGAGI. This CDR3 comprises 17 residues. The CDR3 DNA sequence: TGTGCCAGCAGTCGATCCTTCTCTAGCGGAAACACAGATACGCAGTATTTT. Translating it yields CASSRSFSSGNTDTQYF.

In its sample, this clonotype was seen many times. V usage is TRBV25-1 and J usage is TRBJ2-5; TRBD1 matches 9 bases. The CDR3 contains 16 residues. Germline loops: CDR1 MGHDK, CDR2 SYGVNS. V gave up 7 bases and J gave up 4 bases; unmatched junction bases: 13. The CDR3 bases are TGTGCCAGCACCTTTTCTACAGGGGGCAGCGCAGAGACCCAGTACTTC. Residues: CASTFSTGGSAETQYF.

This clonotype has just a few counts. The chain has TRBV5-1 and TRBJ1-4; D is unclear. CDR3 size: 13 residues. Germline V CDR1 and CDR2: SGHRS, YFSETQ. V lost 3 bases and J 8 bases, leaving 11 bases between the germline ends. The CDR3 is CASSSRVQEKLFF. The CDR3 nucleotides read TGCGCCAGCAGCTCAAGGGTGCAGGAAAAACTGTTTTTT.

This clonotype was recorded a few times. This chain links TRBV5-1 with TRBJ1-1, with 7 bases matching TRBD1. With V trimmed by 1 base and J by 0 bases, 6 bases remained unmatched. There are 16 residues in the CDR3. From germline, CDR1 is SGHRS and CDR2 YFSETQ. The CDR3 bases are TGCGCCAGCAGCTTGTCGGTGACAGGGTTGAACACTGAAGCTTTCTTT. It specifies CASSLSVTGLNTEAFF.

V is TRBV20-1 and J is TRBJ2-3, with 10 bases identical to TRBD2. Germline V gene data show CDR1 as DFQATT and CDR2 as SNEGSKA (reference sequence). J gave up 5 bases and V 3 bases, and 14 bases lay outside the gene matches. The CDR3 spans 17 residues. The CDR3 region is CSASRAGGRPAGDTQYF. CDR3 bases: TGCAGTGCTAGTAGAGCGGGAGGGCGTCCAGCGGGAGATACGCAGTATTTT.

J is TRBJ2-1 and V is TRBV7-2, with D unresolved. Trimming took off 2 bases at V and 7 bases at J, with 6 bases between the two ends. The CDR3 totals 12 residues. CDR1 and CDR2 from the germline V gene are SGHTA and FQGNSA. The CDR3 DNA reads TGTGCCAGCAGCTTATTAATGAATGAGCAGTTCTTC. This gives the protein CASSLLMNEQFF. Together with reference TRBV7-2 and TRBJ2-1, the CDR3 gives the full variable domain: GAGVSQSPSNKVTEKGKDVELRCDPISGHTALYWYRQSLGQGLEFLIYFQGNSAPDKSGLPSDRFSAERTGGSVSTLTIQRTQQEDSAVYLCASSLLMNEQFFGPGTRLTVL.